One and the same sample provided the 3 T cell receptor beta chains below, sequenced in a study of CD4 T cells in relation to SARS-CoV-2 and coronaviruses. These receptors are not linked to any known antigen. Using immunoSEQ multiplex PCR, the repertoire was profiled, and TCRdb retains in-frame clones only, with some absent. The table has just under 20,000 clones, roughly four fifths seen once; the top ten hold about 20%. Before the COVID-19 pandemic, during about 2010-2018, CD4+ T cells were taken from unexposed donors. Isolation of CD4+ T cells took place after approximately eleven days in culture. Sequencing was carried out using CD4+ T cells from PBMCs, cultured in vitro. The receptors originated from a human donor in good health.

The V gene is TRBV19, the J gene TRBJ2-2; D is unclear. The germline V gene encodes CDR1 LNHDA and CDR2 SQIVND (reference sequence). The CDR3 length is 14 residues. V lost 3 bases and J 2 bases, leaving 7 bases between the germline ends. The CDR3 nucleotides are TGTGCCAGTAGTATTCAGGAAAACACCGGGGAGCTGTTTTTT. This sequence encodes CASSIQENTGELFF.

This rearrangement joins TRBV20-1 to TRBJ1-5; 8 bases fit TRBD1. The V segment lost 3 bases and the J segment 7 bases; nucleotides outside the gene matches: 5. The CDR3 is made up of 13 amino acids. CDR1 and CDR2 from the germline V gene are DFQATT and SNEGSKA (reference sequence). The CDR3 nucleotides are TGCAGTGCTAGTATTGCAGGGGGCCAGCCCCAGCATTTT. Protein product: CSASIAGGQPQHF.

V is TRBV7-8 and J is TRBJ2-7, with TRBD2 as a possible D gene (6 bases). The V gene lost 5 bases and the J gene lost 0 bases, with 20 bases spanning the gap. Germline V CDR1 and CDR2: SGHVS, FQNEAQ. CDR3 length: 17 amino acids. The CDR3 spells CASSALADRSSSYEQYF. The CDR3 DNA is TGTGCCAGCAGCGCCTTAGCGGACCGGTCTAGCTCCTACGAGCAGTACTTC.